This T cell receptor beta chain was obtained from a study of T cell responses to AZD1222 COVID-19 vaccine. Regarding the study as a whole: Vaccine-associated CD4 TCRs spanned spike, dominant at 160-218 and 743-854. Spike-specific TCR breadth and depth rose after two AZD1222 doses. Repertoires in all cases were sampled only once the peak T cell response had passed. A reported finding is that nearly half of spike-specific TCRs target unmutated variant regions.

TCRdb keeps only in-frame clones here, not all; method: immunoSEQ multiplex PCR. The sample records approximately 120,000 clones, approximately 92% being singletons. The germline V and J ends were trimmed by 8 bases and 1 base, with 12 bases remaining between them. CDR1 LNHDA and CDR2 SQIVND come from the germline V gene (reference sequence). The CDR3 extends over 15 amino acids. As for this clone: The antigen is undetermined.

The sequence was collected from an adult in good health. Sequencing used peripheral blood, obtained on day 0 of AZD1222 vaccination. The rearrangement uses TRBV19 and TRBJ2-6, with D possibly being TRBD1 (6 bases). The CDR3 region is CASSSRGSGANVLTF. CDR3 DNA: TGTGCCAGTTCATCCAGGGGTTCTGGGGCCAACGTCCTGACTTTC.